The TCR beta chain under discussion was sequenced for a study of cytomegalovirus exposure and HLA in healthy donors (dated by TCRdb to about 2017). Regarding the complete study: An earlier analysis of some 550 of the donors reported 250 to 350 Gb of sequence data and more than 90 million unique TCR beta sequences from about 200 million T cells. An early release covering just under 650 HLA-typed donors comprised 250 to 350 gigabases of sequencing data and approximately 85 million unique TCR sequences. Among the approximately 430 genotyped donors, more than 70% belonged to the genetic ancestry cluster associated with self-reported Caucasian donors. The aim of the study was to test whether cataloging public T cell receptors could identify signatures of past pathogen exposure. The T cell repertoires of 700 or so subjects were profiled by immunosequencing and related to cytomegalovirus serostatus. Besides the first cohort of under 700 subjects, a separate validation cohort made up of 120 different subjects was used. The study combined high-throughput TCR immunosequencing, statistical association of individual TCRs with disease status, and machine learning to predict cytomegalovirus infection status. In a later analysis, previously published TCR beta repertoires from some 640 donors were re-analyzed and high-resolution HLA genotyping was added so that TCR occurrence patterns could be studied. Rather than drawing on any new phenotypic data, the later analysis identified candidate immune exposures from TCR beta sequences and the way those sequences occurred across donors. An earlier analysis of 587 of the donors applied high-throughput TCR beta sequencing to assess whether each TCR beta V gene segment acted as functional or pseudogenic. Alongside the repertoire data, information on donor age, sex, ethnicity and CMV serostatus was compiled. A later genetic analysis used genome-wide SNP genotypes for about 65% of the 666 donors, treating that subset as a discovery cohort. Every repertoire in the discovery cohort had been generated on one and the same sequencing platform. HLA typing included class I and class II loci at four-digit resolution. The number of typed donors differed by locus: about 629-640 for A, B, C, DRB1 and DQB1; some 500 for DQA1; fewer than 610 for DPA1; and about 450 for DPB1. A handful of DR-DQ haplotypes were treated as single units for association and clustering because of strong linkage in the cohort. Among around 400 genotyped donors of the cohort, an average of approximately 230,000 unique TCR beta nucleotide sequences were sequenced per donor, roughly a sixth of them non-productive.

Paper-wide results and their limitations: The authors suggested that the approach could potentially be extended to other disease states and immunological phenotypes. An association between a missense DCLRE1C variant and V-gene and J-gene trimming of TCR beta chains was found in a later genetic analysis and replicated in an independent cohort. According to a later analysis, TCR association rates differed among HLA loci, with DRB1 alleles showing the most associated TCRs and HLA-C alleles showing the fewest. The study gave a list of about 160 TCR beta chains associated with cytomegalovirus. When HLA alleles, especially DR and DQ, strongly co-occurred, attributing TCR associations to individual alleles was difficult. At a false discovery rate of 0.05, a later analysis linked 16,951 TCR beta sequences to specific HLA alleles. Broadly in line with IMGT annotations, most TCR beta V segments showed up in productive rearrangements about 87% or about 30% of the time in an earlier analysis of around 550 of the donors. A later genetic analysis reported fewer N-insertions in productive TCRs among donors in an Asian-associated ancestry cluster than the approximately 700-donor mean. The cohort was sequenced for TCR beta chains only, and without alpha or paired-chain data the features that could be detected were limited. For the cohort, immune exposure information was limited to CMV serostatus. Linkage disequilibrium might explain the correlated functional status among segregating V segments, but an unknown experimental factor could not be ruled out. In vitro tests confirmed that three of the cytomegalovirus-associated TCR beta chains recognize cytomegalovirus antigens. Presence/absence analyses assumed roughly uniform sequencing depth across donors, an assumption that may not hold. Approximately 16 rarely observed V segments, including chromosome 9 orphons, were excluded from the earlier analysis of almost 600 of the donors because counts were too low. Most TCR sequences were observed very rarely across donors, whereas some public TCRs were present in many individuals. In both the original and validation cohorts, the classifier was reported to diagnose cytomegalovirus status with high specificity and sensitivity. Because HLA typing was missing for some donors at each locus, association tests included only the typed subset. In a later analysis, most CMV-associated TCR beta chains were found to appear HLA-restricted, with HLA associations seemingly driven largely by CMV exposure. Some IMGT-functional V segments, including TRBV6-2 and TRBV6-3, could not be distinguished by the 87-base-pair reads and were therefore excluded. A later analysis found that HLA-associated TCR beta chains were more clonally expanded and had lower generation probabilities than equally common non-associated chains. The sequencing pipeline was judged likely to have produced a cluster of highly shared sequence variants as a technical artifact. A further reported finding was that TCR beta sequences accurately predicted the HLA-A and HLA-B alleles for most subjects in the first cohort. A later analysis reported that several top co-occurrence clusters appeared linked to parvovirus B19, influenza, CMV and Epstein-Barr virus.

Receptor amplification or capture employed the immunoSEQ multiplex PCR assay. For the multiplex PCR, a mixture combining 60 forward primers for TCR Vbeta segments and 13 reverse primers for TCR Jbeta segments was used. Amplification of the CDR3 region of rearranged TCR beta genes was performed with a multiplex PCR assay on genomic DNA. Amplified TCR beta libraries were sequenced as 87-base-pair reads on the Illumina HiSeq System. The authors' pipeline ran thus. Across the 600 to 700 repertoires, a later analysis counted tens of millions of unique TCR beta chains, 9.5 million to 13 million of which were shared by at least two donors. A nearest-neighbor algorithm error-corrected the raw reads and collapsed the reads into unique sequences, merging closely related sequences to remove PCR and sequencing errors. V, D and J gene segments were assigned by aligning CDR3 sequences to IMGT reference sequences. Each retained sequence needed at least a six-nucleotide match to both a V gene segment and a J gene segment. A rearrangement was called productive if the CDR3 had no stop codons and remained in frame with V and J, and every other rearrangement was called non-productive. CDR3 was defined by IMGT convention, running from the second conserved V-encoded cysteine to the conserved J-encoded phenylalanine. The earlier analysis of fewer than 750 of the donors excluded sequences that lacked an unambiguous match to a single V gene segment. An earlier analysis of under 750 of the donors called V segments functional above 56.7% productive rearrangements and segregating when the between-donor standard deviation exceeded 5%. To diagnose cytomegalovirus status from the catalog of TCR beta chain sequences, a statistical classification framework was built. In a later analysis, TCR nucleotide sequences were compared against IMGT/GENE-DB human TR gene sequences so that V and J genes could be assigned. Using the TCRdist pipeline, a later analysis assigned CDR3 sequences along with most-parsimonious VDJ recombination scenarios. A later analysis defined each TCR beta chain by its CDR3 amino acid sequence plus V-gene family, and excluded reads lacking a unique V-gene family. In a later analysis, several hundred highly shared, low-generation-probability nucleotide sequences were removed to address suspected cross-contamination and a sequencing artifact. For each public chain, a later analysis derived a clonal expansion index from normalized ranks of inferred template counts within each repertoire. Generation probabilities in a later analysis came from a VDJ recombination model fitted to out-of-frame rearrangements, and those results were checked against IGoR. Hypergeometric tests were used in a later analysis to score TCR-TCR, TCR-HLA and TCR-CMV co-occurrence, with a repertoire-size bias correction applied to the TCR pairs. False discovery rates were estimated in a later analysis by permuting HLA or CMV assignments 20 times. In a later analysis, co-occurring TCRs were grouped with DBSCAN, and TCRdist sequence similarity was added when clustering was performed within HLA-allele-positive subsets. For co-occurrence clustering, repertoires with fewer than 30,000 or more than 120,000 public chains were excluded, along with five or six repertoires with anomalous nucleotide sharing. TCRdb stores this immuneACCESS table with in-frame sequences only. Part of the clones is absent; in the studies checked, under half of the shortfall reflects unresolved V genes, and no reason is known for the rest. The D gene and trimming were derived from the DNA, and the V and J assignments and clone size from that table. The sample data list approximately 88,000 clones, and 70% to 90% of these were observed just once. 2% of the sample comes from the top ten.

From the cysteine through the phenylalanine, the CDR3 covers 14 amino acids. Left in the record is the CDR3 DNA by itself, 42 bases read in frame from the first base. CDR1 and CDR2, looked up from the germline V gene (reference sequence), are GTSNPN and SVGIG. Germline trimming amounts to 0 bases on V and 5 bases on J, with 5 as the count of junction bases outside the gene matches. Points on this clone: It has no known antigen specificity. No clone much larger than this one lies a single base away; base qualities are absent.

The cohort consisted of 600 to 750 healthy bone marrow donors. At the time of sampling, all cohort members were nominally healthy, though unrecorded immune exposures were likely present. The donor tested CMV seronegative and was one of the 352 seronegative cohort members. A peripheral blood sample was provided by each donor, and peripheral blood mononuclear cells were used for TCR beta sequencing. The Qiagen DNeasy Blood Extraction Kit was used to extract genomic DNA from the blood cell samples. The rearrangement joined TRBV30 to TRBJ1-1, and 8 junction bases match TRBD1. The sequencing sample was made of PBMCs. This TCR came from a young man in good health and CMV-seronegative. The sequenced DNA: TGTGCCTGGAGTGTAACAGGGGGAAATACTGAAGCTTTCTTT. Its product reads: CAWSVTGGNTEAFF. Extended through the reference TRBV30 and TRBJ1-1 proteins, this CDR3 yields the full variable domain: SQTIHQWPATLVQPVGSPLSLECTVEGTSNPNLYWYRQAAGRGLQLLFYSVGIGQISSEVPQNLSASRPQDRQFILSSKKLLLSDSGFYLCAWSVTGGNTEAFFGQGTRLTVV.